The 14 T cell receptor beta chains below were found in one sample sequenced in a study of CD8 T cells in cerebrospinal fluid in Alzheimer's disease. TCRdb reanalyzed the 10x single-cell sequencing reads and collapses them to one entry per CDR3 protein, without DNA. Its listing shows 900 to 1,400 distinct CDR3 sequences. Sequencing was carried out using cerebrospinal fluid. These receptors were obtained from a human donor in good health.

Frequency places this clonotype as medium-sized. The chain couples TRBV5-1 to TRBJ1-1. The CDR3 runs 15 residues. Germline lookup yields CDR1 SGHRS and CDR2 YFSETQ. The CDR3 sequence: CASSLVGFGNTEAFF.

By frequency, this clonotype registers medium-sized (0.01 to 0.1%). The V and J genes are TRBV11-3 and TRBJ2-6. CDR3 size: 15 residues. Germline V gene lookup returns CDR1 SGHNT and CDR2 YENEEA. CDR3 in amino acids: CASIRTHSGANVLTF.

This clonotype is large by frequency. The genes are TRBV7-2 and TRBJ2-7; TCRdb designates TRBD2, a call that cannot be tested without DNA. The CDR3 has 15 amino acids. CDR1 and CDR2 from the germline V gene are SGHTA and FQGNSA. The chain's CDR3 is CASSLLSGNAGEQYF.

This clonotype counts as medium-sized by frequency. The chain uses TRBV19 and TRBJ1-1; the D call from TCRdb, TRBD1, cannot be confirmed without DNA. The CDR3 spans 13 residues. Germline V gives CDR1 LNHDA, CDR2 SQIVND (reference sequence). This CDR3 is CASKRTPENEAFF.

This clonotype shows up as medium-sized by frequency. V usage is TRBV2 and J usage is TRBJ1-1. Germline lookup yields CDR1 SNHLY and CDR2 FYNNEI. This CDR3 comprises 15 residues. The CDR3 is CASSENRAMNTEAFF.

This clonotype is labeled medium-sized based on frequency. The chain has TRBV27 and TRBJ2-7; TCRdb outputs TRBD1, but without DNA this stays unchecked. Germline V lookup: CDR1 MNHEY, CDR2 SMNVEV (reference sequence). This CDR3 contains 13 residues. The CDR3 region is CASSLAGVYEQYF.

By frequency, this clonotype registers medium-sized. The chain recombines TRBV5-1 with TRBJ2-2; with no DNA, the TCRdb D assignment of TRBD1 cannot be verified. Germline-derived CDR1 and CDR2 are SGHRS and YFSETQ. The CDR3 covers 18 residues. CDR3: CASSTFGTGLGNTGELFF.

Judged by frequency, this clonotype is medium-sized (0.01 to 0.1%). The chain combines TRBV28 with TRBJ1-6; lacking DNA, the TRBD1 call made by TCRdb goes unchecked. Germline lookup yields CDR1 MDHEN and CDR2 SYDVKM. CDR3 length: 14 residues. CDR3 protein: CASMPSGDNSPLHF. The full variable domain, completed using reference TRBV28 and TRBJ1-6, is DVKVTQSSRYLVKRTGEKVFLECVQDMDHENMFWYRQDPGLGLRLIYFSYDVKMKEKGDIPEGYSVSREKKERFSLILESASTNQTSMYLCASMPSGDNSPLHFGNGTRLTVT.

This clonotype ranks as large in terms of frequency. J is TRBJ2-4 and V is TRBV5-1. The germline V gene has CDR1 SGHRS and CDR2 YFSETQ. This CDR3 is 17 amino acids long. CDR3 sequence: CASSLGGTDLAKNIQYF.

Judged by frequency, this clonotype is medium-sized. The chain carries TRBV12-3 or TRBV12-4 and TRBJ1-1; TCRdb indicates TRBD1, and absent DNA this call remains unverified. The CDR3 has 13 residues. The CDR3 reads CASSSGGTTEAFF.

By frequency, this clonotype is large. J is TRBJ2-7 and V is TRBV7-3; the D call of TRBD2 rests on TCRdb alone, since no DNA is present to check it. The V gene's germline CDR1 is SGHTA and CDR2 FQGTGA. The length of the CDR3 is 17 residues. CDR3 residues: CASSLGGSASGVYEQYF.

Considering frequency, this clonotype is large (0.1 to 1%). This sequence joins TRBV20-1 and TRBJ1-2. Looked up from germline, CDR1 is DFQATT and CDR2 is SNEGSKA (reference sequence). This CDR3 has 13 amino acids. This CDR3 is CSAGGGLSYGYTF.

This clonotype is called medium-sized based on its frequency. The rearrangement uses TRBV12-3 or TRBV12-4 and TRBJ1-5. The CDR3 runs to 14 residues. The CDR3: CASSLASTNQPQHF.

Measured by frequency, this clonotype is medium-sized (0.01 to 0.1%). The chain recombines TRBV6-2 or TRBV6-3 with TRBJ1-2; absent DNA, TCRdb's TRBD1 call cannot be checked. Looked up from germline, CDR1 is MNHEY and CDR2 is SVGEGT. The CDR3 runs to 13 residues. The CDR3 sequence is CASSADMNYGYTF.